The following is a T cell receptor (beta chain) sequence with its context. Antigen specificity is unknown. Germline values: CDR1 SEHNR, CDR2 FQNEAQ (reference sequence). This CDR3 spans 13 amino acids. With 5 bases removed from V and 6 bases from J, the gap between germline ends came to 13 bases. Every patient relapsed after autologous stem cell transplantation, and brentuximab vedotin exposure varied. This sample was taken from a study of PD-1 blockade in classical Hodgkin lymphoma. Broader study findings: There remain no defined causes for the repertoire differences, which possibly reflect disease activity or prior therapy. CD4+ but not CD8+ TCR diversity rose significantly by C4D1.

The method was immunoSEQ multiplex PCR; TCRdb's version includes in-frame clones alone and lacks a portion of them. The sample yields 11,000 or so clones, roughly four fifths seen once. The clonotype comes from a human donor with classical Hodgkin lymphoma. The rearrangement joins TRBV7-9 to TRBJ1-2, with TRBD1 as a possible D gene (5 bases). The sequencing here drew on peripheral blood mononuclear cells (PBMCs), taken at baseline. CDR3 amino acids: CASSRDGGDGYTF. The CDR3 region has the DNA TGTGCCAGCAGCCGAGATGGGGGAGATGGCTACACCTTC.